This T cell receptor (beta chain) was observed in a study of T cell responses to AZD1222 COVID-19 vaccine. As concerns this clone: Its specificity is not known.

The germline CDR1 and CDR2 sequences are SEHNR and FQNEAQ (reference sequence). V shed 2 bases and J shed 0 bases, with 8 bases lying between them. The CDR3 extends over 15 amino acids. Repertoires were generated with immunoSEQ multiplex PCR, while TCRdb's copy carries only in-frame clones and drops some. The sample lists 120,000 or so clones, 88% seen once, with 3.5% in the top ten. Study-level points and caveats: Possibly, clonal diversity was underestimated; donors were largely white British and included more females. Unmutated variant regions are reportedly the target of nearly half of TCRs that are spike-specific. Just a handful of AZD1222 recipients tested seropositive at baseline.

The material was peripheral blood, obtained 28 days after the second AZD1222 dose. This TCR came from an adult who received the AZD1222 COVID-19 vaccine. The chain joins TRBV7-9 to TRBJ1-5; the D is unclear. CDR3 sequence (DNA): TGTGCCAGCAGCTTATCGCAAAATAGCAATCAGCCCCAGCATTTT. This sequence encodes CASSLSQNSNQPQHF. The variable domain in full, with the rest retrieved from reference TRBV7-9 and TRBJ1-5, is DTGVSQNPRHKITKRGQNVTFRCDPISEHNRLYWYRQTLGQGPEFLTYFQNEAQLEKSRLLSDRFSAERPKGSFSTLEIQRTEQGDSAMYLCASSLSQNSNQPQHFGDGTRLSIL.